This T cell receptor (beta chain) stems from a study of shared clonotypes between healthy human individuals. Study background: Each donor's CD8 memory used one plate, CD8 naive two, each CD4 subset three. Regarding the study as a whole: About 4.5% of naive CD4 clonotypes were common to a handful of donors. A reduction in generation probabilities was seen for non-shared clonotypes relative to those shared by all four donors.

Remarks on this clone: Its antigen is undetermined.

Original analysis: For the immunoSEQ data, sequences were junction-only without quality scores, so filtering differed. TCRdb's copy holds only in-frame clones and misses some; the assay was immunoSEQ multiplex PCR. V, J and clone size derive from that table, while D and trimming were established from the DNA sequence. The sample consists of some 1,400,000 clones, roughly 96% of them appearing once. The sequenced sample was naive CD4+ T cells sorted from blood. Subset specified: CD45RA+ positively selected. The TCR comes from a man aged 25-40 years in good health.

In nucleotides, the CDR3 is TGCGCCAGCAGCCAAGTGGCTAGCGGGAGCTCCTACGAGCAGTACTTC. Protein: CASSQVASGSSYEQYF. The genes are TRBV4-3 and TRBJ2-7; 10 bases line up with TRBD2. CDR3 size: 16 residues. Germline CDR1 reads LGHNA; CDR2 reads YSLEER. V gave up 1 base and J gave up 0 bases; unmatched junction bases: 3.